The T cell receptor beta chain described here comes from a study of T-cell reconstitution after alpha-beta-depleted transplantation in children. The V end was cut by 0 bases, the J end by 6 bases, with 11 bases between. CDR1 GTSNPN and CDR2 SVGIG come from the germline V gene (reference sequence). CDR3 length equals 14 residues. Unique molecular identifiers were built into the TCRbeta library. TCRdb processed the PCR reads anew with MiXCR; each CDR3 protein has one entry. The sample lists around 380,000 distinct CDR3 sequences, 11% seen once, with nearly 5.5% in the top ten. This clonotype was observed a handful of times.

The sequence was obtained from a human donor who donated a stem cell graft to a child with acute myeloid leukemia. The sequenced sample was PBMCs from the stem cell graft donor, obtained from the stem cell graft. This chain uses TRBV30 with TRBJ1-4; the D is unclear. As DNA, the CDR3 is TGTGCCTGGAGTGTATGGCAGAACCATGAAAAACTGTTTTTT. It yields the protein CAWSVWQNHEKLFF.